The 2 T cell receptor beta chains presented below share a single source sample, sequenced in a study of human T cells and chemical hapten exposure. TCRdb reanalysed the RACE reads using MiXCR and keeps one entry per CDR3 protein. The sample lists about 380,000 distinct CDR3 sequences, around 4.8% occurring once. Time point defined: patch test 1, 2 weeks after DPC sensitization. Treatment indicated: therapeutic diphenylcyclopropenone sensitization with weekly scalp DPC. The sample was whole blood, taken in connection with sensitization to the hapten diphenylcyclopropenone (DPC). The receptors derive from a woman in her fifties or sixties with alopecia areata. Some clones in this sample may be carry-over from other donors' samples.

This clonotype was found many times. The chain carries TRBV3-1 and TRBJ2-5, with TRBD2 matching 10 bases. Germline V lookup: CDR1 LGHDT, CDR2 YNNKEL (reference sequence). Trimming took 1 base from V and 4 from J; bases not matched to a gene: 9. The CDR3 runs to 17 residues. CDR3 sequence reads: CASSQARSGGAGETQYF. The CDR3 nucleotides are TGTGCCAGCAGCCAAGCTAGGAGCGGGGGGGCTGGAGAGACCCAGTACTTC.

This clonotype was picked up many times. The CDR3 is CASSIVGAYNEQFF. The DNA of the CDR3 is TGTGCCAGTAGTATAGTGGGGGCCTACAATGAGCAGTTCTTC. The chain combines TRBV19 with TRBJ2-1; possibly TRBD1 or TRBD2 for D (5 bases each). Germline-derived CDR1 and CDR2 are LNHDA and SQIVND (reference sequence). V was cut by 1 base and J by 2 bases, with 6 bases left in between. The CDR3 spans 14 residues.